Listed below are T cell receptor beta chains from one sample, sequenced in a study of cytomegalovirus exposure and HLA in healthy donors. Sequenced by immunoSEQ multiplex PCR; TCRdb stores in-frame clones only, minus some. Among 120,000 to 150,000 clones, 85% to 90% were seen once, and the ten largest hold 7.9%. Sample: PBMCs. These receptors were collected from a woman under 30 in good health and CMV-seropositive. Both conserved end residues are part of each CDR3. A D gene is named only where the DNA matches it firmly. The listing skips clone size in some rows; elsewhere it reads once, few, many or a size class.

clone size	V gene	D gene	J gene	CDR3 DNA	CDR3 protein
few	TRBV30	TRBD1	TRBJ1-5	TGTGCCTGGAGGGGACAGGCTAGCAATCAGCCCCAGCATTTT	CAWRGQASNQPQHF
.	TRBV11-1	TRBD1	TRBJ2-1	TGTGCCAGCAGCGTAGCGGACAGGGATTGGTCCTACAATGAGCAGTTCTTC	CASSVADRDWSYNEQFF
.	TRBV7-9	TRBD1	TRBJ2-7	TGTGCCAGCAGCTTAGGGGAAAGGGACAGAACCTACGAGCAGTACTTC	CASSLGERDRTYEQYF
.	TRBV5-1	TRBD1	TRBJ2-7	TGCGCCAGCAGTTTGGACACAGGGGGTGCCTACGAGCAGTACTTC	CASSLDTGGAYEQYF
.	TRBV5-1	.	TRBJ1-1	TGCGCCAGCAGCTCCCTGACGGGCACTGAAGCTTTCTTT	CASSSLTGTEAFF
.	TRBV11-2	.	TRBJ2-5	TGTGCCAGCATCAAAGAGTTGGCGGCCGCTCAAGAGACCCAGTACTTC	CASIKELAAAQETQYF
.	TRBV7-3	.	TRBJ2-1	TGTGCCAGCAGCTTAAGGGGAGGTAGCAATGAGCAGTTCTTC	CASSLRGGSNEQFF
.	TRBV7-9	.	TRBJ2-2	TGTGCCAGCAGCAAAACACCCCACACCGGGGAGCTGTTTTTT	CASSKTPHTGELFF
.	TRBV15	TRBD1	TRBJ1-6	TGTGCCACCAGCAGGACAGGGGTTGGGTATTCACCCCTCCACTTT	CATSRTGVGYSPLHF
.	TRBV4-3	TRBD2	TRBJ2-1	TGCGCCAGCAGCCAAGGTGTGACTAGCGGTGACAATGAGCAGTTCTTC	CASSQGVTSGDNEQFF
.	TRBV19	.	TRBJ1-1	TGTGCCAGTAACCCCCCCGCGACAGGGAACACTGAAGCTTTCTTT	CASNPPATGNTEAFF
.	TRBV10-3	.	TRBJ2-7	TGTGCCATCAACCCTGAACAGGGTCCCGTGGGGATTTACGAGCAGTACTTC	CAINPEQGPVGIYEQYF
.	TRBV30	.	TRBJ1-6	TGTGCCTGGAGTCCACCCCGGGGCTATAATTCACCCCTCCACTTT	CAWSPPRGYNSPLHF
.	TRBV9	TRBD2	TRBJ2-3	TGTGCCAGCAGCGTAGTGCCGGGACTAGCCGCAGATACGCAGTATTTT	CASSVVPGLAADTQYF
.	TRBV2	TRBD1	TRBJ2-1	TGTGCCAGCAGTACGGACAGGGGGTACAATGAGCAGTTCTTC	CASSTDRGYNEQFF
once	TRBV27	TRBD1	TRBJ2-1	TGTGCCAGCAGCCTCCTCGGGACAGGGGCCTACAATGAGCAGTTCTTC	CASSLLGTGAYNEQFF
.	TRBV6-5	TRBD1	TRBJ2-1	TGTGCCAGCAAAAGGACAGGGGGCGATGAGCAGTTCTTC	CASKRTGGDEQFF
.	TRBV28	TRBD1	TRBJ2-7	TGTGCCAGCAGTTTGGGGACAGGGACGGGGGAGCAGTACTTC	CASSLGTGTGEQYF
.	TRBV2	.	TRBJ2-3	TGTGCCAGCAGGAGGGAGACAGATACGCAGTATTTT	CASRRETDTQYF
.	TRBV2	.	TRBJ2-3	TGTGCCAGCAGTGAGGCGGTTAGCACAGATACGCAGTATTTT	CASSEAVSTDTQYF